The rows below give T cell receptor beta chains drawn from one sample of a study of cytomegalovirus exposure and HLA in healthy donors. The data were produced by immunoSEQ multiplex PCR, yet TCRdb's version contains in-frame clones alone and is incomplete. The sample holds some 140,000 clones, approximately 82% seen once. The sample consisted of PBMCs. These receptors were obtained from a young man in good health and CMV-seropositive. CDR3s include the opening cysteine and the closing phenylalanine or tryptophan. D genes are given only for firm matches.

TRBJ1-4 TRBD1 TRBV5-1 CASSAGTGGRGEKLFF
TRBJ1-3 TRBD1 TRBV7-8 CASSPRHAGQGSGNTIYF
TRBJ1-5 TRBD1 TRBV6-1 CASRETGDSNQPQHF
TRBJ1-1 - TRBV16 CASSPGGSEAFF
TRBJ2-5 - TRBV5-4 CASSLALLETQYF
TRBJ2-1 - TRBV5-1 CASSSEENREQFF
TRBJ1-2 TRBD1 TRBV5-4 CASSRSGQWGGYTF
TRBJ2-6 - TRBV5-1 CASSLSVSGANVLTF
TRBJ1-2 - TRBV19 CASNEINRSYGYTF
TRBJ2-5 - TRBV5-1 CASSSGPPRETQYF
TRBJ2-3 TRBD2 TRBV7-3 CASSPMTSASTDTQYF
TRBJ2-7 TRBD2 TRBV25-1 CASSRLGGGVYEQYF
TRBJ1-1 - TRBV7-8 CASSLVFDSPNTEAFF
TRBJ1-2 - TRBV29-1 CSVGGGHGYTF
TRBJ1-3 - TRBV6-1 CASSEAWRGNTIYF
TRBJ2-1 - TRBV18 CASSPASAMEQFF
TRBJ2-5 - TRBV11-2 CASSSPAQGRETQYF
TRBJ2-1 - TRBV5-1 CASSLARDGQFF
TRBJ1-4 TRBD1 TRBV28 CASNRFDRDRGRINEKLFF
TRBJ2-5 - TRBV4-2 CASSQDGNTQYF
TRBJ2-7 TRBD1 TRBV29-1 CSVEIWGERDRASYEQYF
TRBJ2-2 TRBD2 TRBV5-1 CASSLALAGVYGELFF
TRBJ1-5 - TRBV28 CASSSQGSNQPQHF
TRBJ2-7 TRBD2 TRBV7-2 CASSSSSGTRAEQYF
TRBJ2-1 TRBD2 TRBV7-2 CASSISGGDYNEQFF
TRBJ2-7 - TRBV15 CATSPMAVSHEQYF
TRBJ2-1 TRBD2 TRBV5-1 CASRALTSGSPNEQFF
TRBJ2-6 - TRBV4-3 CASSQDRGIGAGANVLTF
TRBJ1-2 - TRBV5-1 CASSWQDPNYGYTF
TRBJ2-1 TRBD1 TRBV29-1 CSAEPGQGVPEQFF
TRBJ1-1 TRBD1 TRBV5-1 CASSLATGLNTEAFF
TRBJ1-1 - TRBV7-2 CASSLEPVSWTVEAFF
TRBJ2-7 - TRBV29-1 CSVAAVEGRSTYEQYF
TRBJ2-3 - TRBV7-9 CASSLDYRDTQYF
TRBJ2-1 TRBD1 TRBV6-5 CASSYSRGPSYNEQFF
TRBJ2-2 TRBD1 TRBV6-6 CASRIGQGFTGELFF
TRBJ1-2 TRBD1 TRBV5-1 CASSSPPGQTTNYGYTF
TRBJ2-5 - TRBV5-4 CASTKGGSGEETQYF
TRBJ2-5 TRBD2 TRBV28 CASSHELAGGGTQYF
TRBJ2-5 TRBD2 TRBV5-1 CASSLVSGGRETQYF
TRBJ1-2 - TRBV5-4 CASSFDSFYGYTF
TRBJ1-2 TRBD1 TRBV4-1 CASSQGDRPNYGYTF
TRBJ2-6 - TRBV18 CASSPQGPGVGANVLTF
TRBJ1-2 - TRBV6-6 CASGRDYGYTF
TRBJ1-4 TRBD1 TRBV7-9 CASSPGTVLNEKLFF
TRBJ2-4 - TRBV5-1 CASSLLQGLAKNIQYF
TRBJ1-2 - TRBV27 CASSFLGERYGYTF
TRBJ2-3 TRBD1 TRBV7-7 CASSAGQGDTQYF
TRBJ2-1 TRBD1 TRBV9 CASSVGQGDRNEQFF